A selection of T cell receptor beta chains follows, all from one sample in a study of T cells in Graves' hyperthyroidism and ophthalmopathy. From the multiplex PCR reads, TCRdb called clonotypes with MiXCR, one entry per CDR3 protein. The data hold around 380,000 distinct CDR3 sequences, with roughly 13% observed a single time. The sequenced sample consisted of blood. All receptors derive from a man between 25 and 39 years old with Graves' hyperthyroidism that later progressed to Graves' ophthalmopathy. Both conserved end residues are part of each CDR3. The D gene is left open where the match is weak. Rows may omit the clone size; those that give it use once, few, many or a size class.

few	TRBD2	TRBV3-1	TRBJ2-2	TGTGCCAGCAGCCAAGCACGTAGCGGGGGCAAGGGGGAGCTGTTTTTT	CASSQARSGGKGELFF
many	.	TRBV30	TRBJ2-6	TGTGCCTGGTCTGGGGCCAACGTCCTGACTTTC	CAWSGANVLTF
many	TRBD1	TRBV7-3	TRBJ2-1	TGTGCCAGCAGCTTAATGATCCTCGGACAGGGTATCAATGAGCAGTTCTTC	CASSLMILGQGINEQFF
.	.	TRBV19	TRBJ1-1	TGTGCCAGTAGTATAGGGGGGGGATCCGGTGAAGCTTTCTTT	CASSIGGGSGEAFF
many	.	TRBV12-3/TRBV12-4	TRBJ2-7	TGTGCCACGGGAGCGGGACACTTAGACTCCTACGAGCAGTACTTC	CATGAGHLDSYEQYF
many	.	TRBV6-5	TRBJ1-1	TGTGCCAGCAGTTACTCGACGCCGTTTTTGGGCACTGAAGCTTTCTTT	CASSYSTPFLGTEAFF
.	.	TRBV12-3/TRBV12-4	TRBJ1-5	TGTGCCAGCAGTTCCCCAGGGAATAGCAATCAGCCCCAGCATTTT	CASSSPGNSNQPQHF
many	TRBD1	TRBV20-1	TRBJ2-7	TGCAGTGCCCTGACAGGGGCCGAGCAGTACTTC	CSALTGAEQYF
many	TRBD1	TRBV2	TRBJ2-1	TGTGCCAGCAGTCCGTACCCGGACAGGGGGCCTTACAATGAGCAGTTCTTC	CASSPYPDRGPYNEQFF
.	.	TRBV7-9	TRBJ2-1	TGTGCCAGCAGCTTAGAGGAGACGGGGAATGAGCGGTTCTTC	CASSLEETGNERFF
many	.	TRBV19	TRBJ1-5	TGTGCCAGTAGCCAAGGGGATTATAGCAATCAGCCCCAGCATTTT	CASSQGDYSNQPQHF
few	TRBD1	TRBV4-1	TRBJ2-3	TGCGCCAGCAGCCCGCCGGGACAGGGGAGCACAGATACGCAGTATTTT	CASSPPGQGSTDTQYF
.	.	TRBV6-2/TRBV6-3	TRBJ2-2	TGTGCCAGCAGCTCGATTCTAAACGGCGGGGAGCTGTTTTTT	CASSSILNGGELFF
many	.	TRBV2	TRBJ2-1	TGTGCCAGCACCGGCCGGGGGGCGAGGAATGAGCAGTTCTTC	CASTGRGARNEQFF
few	.	TRBV5-1	TRBJ1-5	TGCGCCAGCAGCTTGAATGGGCAGAGCAATCAGCCCCAGCATTTT	CASSLNGQSNQPQHF
.	.	TRBV12-5	TRBJ1-1	TGTGCTAGTGTAGGTTGGGGGGATGGCGACACTGAAGCTTTCTTT	CASVGWGDGDTEAFF
few	TRBD2	TRBV20-1	TRBJ2-3	TGCAGTGCTAGACAAATGGGACTAGCGGGGGGCGAGCAGTATTTT	CSARQMGLAGGEQYF
.	.	TRBV3-1	TRBJ2-1	TGTGCCAGCAGCCAAGGACTGGGTCTCTCCTACAATGAGCAGTTCTTC	CASSQGLGLSYNEQFF
many	TRBD1	TRBV2	TRBJ1-2	TGTGCCAGCAAGGACAGGACGGGGTCTGGCTACACCTTC	CASKDRTGSGYTF
few	.	TRBV20-1	TRBJ1-1	TGCAGAGCAGGGCAGAACACTGAAGCTTTCTTT	CRAGQNTEAFF
many	TRBD1	TRBV11-1	TRBJ1-1	TGTGCCAGCAGCTCCGAGACAGGGGGCTTCACTGAAGCTTTCTTT	CASSSETGGFTEAFF
.	TRBD1	TRBV7-3	TRBJ2-6	TGTGCCAGCAGCTCCAACAGGGGCACGGCTCCTGGGGCCAACGTCCTGACTTTC	CASSSNRGTAPGANVLTF
.	TRBD2	TRBV20-1	TRBJ2-2	TGCAATGCCCCTTTGACTAGCCCCAACACCGGGGAGCTGTTTTTT	CNAPLTSPNTGELFF
.	.	TRBV20-1	TRBJ2-3	TGCAGTGCGAATCCCACCATTAGAAATACGCAGTATTTT	CSANPTIRNTQYF
.	.	TRBV7-3	TRBJ1-1	TGTGCCAGCAGCTACACGAAAGACACTGAAGCTTTCTTT	CASSYTKDTEAFF
many	.	TRBV10-3	TRBJ1-5	TGTGCCATCAGTGAAATTTGGGGAGGCAATCAGCCCCAGCATTTT	CAISEIWGGNQPQHF
.	TRBD1	TRBV15	TRBJ2-3	TGTGCCACCAGCAGAGGGACGAGGGGGCGAGTCACAGATACGCAGTATTTT	CATSRGTRGRVTDTQYF
many	.	TRBV28	TRBJ1-3	TGTGCCAGTACAGACCCCGGAGCCTCTGGAAACACCATATATTTT	CASTDPGASGNTIYF
many	TRBD2	TRBV11-2	TRBJ2-5	TGTGCCAGCAGCTCAAGCGGGGGCCAAGAGACCCAGTACTTC	CASSSSGGQETQYF
many	.	TRBV19	TRBJ1-5	TGTGCCAGTAATATCGGTACAGAAAATCAGCCCCAGCATTTT	CASNIGTENQPQHF
few	TRBD1	TRBV18	TRBJ1-1	TGTGCCAGCTCACCCTACCGGGACAGAAATTCCATGAACACTGAAGCTTTCTTT	CASSPYRDRNSMNTEAFF
many	.	TRBV28	TRBJ2-7	TGTGCCAGCAGTTTTGAGAGGGAATCCTACGAGCAGTACTTC	CASSFERESYEQYF
many	TRBD2	TRBV24-1	TRBJ2-1	TGTGCCACCAGTGATGGGCTAGCGGTCTTCAATGAGCAGTTCTTC	CATSDGLAVFNEQFF
.	TRBD1	TRBV3-1	TRBJ2-2	TGTGCCAGCAGCCAGGACAGGGTTAACGCCGGGGAGCTGTTTTTT	CASSQDRVNAGELFF
few	TRBD1	TRBV24-1	TRBJ1-2	TGTGCCACCAGTGATGCCGGGACAGGGCTCGGCTACACCTTC	CATSDAGTGLGYTF
many	TRBD1	TRBV2	TRBJ1-6	TGTGCCAGCAGCCGGACAGGGCGCTCACCCCTCCACTTT	CASSRTGRSPLHF
many	.	TRBV12-3/TRBV12-4	TRBJ1-5	TGTGCCAGCAGTTGGAGGGGTAGCAATCAGCCCCAGCATTTT	CASSWRGSNQPQHF
.	TRBD1	TRBV27	TRBJ1-5	TGTGCCAGCAGTCGGGGGACAGGGGTAAATCAGCCCCAGCATTTT	CASSRGTGVNQPQHF
many	.	TRBV12-3/TRBV12-4	TRBJ1-1	TGTGCCAGCAGTCTTAGGACAGAGAACACTGAAGCTTTCTTT	CASSLRTENTEAFF
many	.	TRBV2	TRBJ1-5	TGTGCCAGCAGTGGGGACGTACTTAATCAGCCCCAGCATTTT	CASSGDVLNQPQHF
many	.	TRBV7-6	TRBJ1-6	TGTGCCAGCAGCCCCGGCGGGGGTGATGATTCACCCCTCCACTTT	CASSPGGGDDSPLHF
many	.	TRBV7-2	TRBJ2-3	TGTGCCAGCAGCTTTGGAACGCGGACAGATACGCAGTATTTT	CASSFGTRTDTQYF
few	TRBD1	TRBV27	TRBJ1-5	TGTGCCAGCAGTTTATGGGGGACAGATAATCAGCCCCAGCATTTT	CASSLWGTDNQPQHF
many	.	TRBV5-1	TRBJ2-3	TGCGCCAGCAGCCGGACTGTTGGCACAGATACGCAGTATTTT	CASSRTVGTDTQYF
many	.	TRBV7-9	TRBJ2-3	TGTGCCAGCAGCCCCGGACCGGGTTCGGCAGATACGCAGTATTTT	CASSPGPGSADTQYF
many	.	TRBV12-3/TRBV12-4	TRBJ1-4	TGTGCCAGCAGTCCTCCTACGCGGGGGAATGAAAAACTGTTTTTT	CASSPPTRGNEKLFF
many	.	TRBV30	TRBJ2-6	TGTGCCTGGAGTGTCCCGAGGGCTGGGGCCAACGTCCTGACTTTC	CAWSVPRAGANVLTF
many	.	TRBV30	TRBJ1-2	TGTGCCTGGACCTACCAGGGGACCTATGGCTACACCTTC	CAWTYQGTYGYTF
many	.	TRBV20-1	TRBJ2-7	TGCAGTGCTAGAAGGGTAGCCATCTACGAGCAGTACTTC	CSARRVAIYEQYF
few	TRBD1	TRBV5-1	TRBJ1-1	TGCGCCAGCAGCTTGGACCAGGGGGCGGGTTTCACTGAAGCTTTCTTT	CASSLDQGAGFTEAFF
few	.	TRBV28	TRBJ1-5	TGTGCCAGCAGCCAGGGATCGAGGACGAATCAGCCCCAGCATTTT	CASSQGSRTNQPQHF
.	.	TRBV12-3/TRBV12-4	TRBJ2-3	TGTGCCAGCAGTTGGCGGATCACAGATACGCAGTATTTT	CASSWRITDTQYF
many	.	TRBV3-1	TRBJ2-3	TGTGCCAGCAGCCAAGAGGGAGGCTCCGCGCAGTATTTT	CASSQEGGSAQYF
many	.	TRBV12-3/TRBV12-4	TRBJ1-2	TGTGCCAGCAGTTTGAGTAGAAGGGGCAACTATGGCTACACCTTC	CASSLSRRGNYGYTF
few	TRBD2	TRBV3-1	TRBJ2-5	TGTGCCAGCAGCTTACCGGGACTAATGCAAGAGACCCAGTACTTC	CASSLPGLMQETQYF
many	.	TRBV5-1	TRBJ1-1	TGCGCCAGCAGCTTGGCCGCTAGGCCTAACGAAGCTTTCTTT	CASSLAARPNEAFF
many	.	TRBV11-2	TRBJ2-7	TGTGCCAGCAGCTCAAAATTGGGCTACGAGCAGTACTTC	CASSSKLGYEQYF
many	.	TRBV6-1	TRBJ2-5	TGTGCCAGCAACTCCGGGACAATAGAGACCCAGTACTTC	CASNSGTIETQYF
many	TRBD1	TRBV11-2	TRBJ2-1	TGTGCCAGCAGCACCCGGACAGGGGCCCTCAATGAGCAGTTCTTC	CASSTRTGALNEQFF